This T cell receptor beta chain was obtained from a study of lymphopenia after photon versus proton radiotherapy. Overall study findings and caveats: Only patients who died were analyzed for survival; proton advantage is unproven. Under photons, naive T cells and diversity fell while effector/memory populations rose.

The length of the CDR3 is 14 residues. Deletions cut 4 bases from V and 0 bases from J, with 12 bases between. The germline gives CDR1 GTSNPN, CDR2 SVGIG (reference sequence). As for this clone: The antigen is undetermined.

The assay was immunoSEQ multiplex PCR, and TCRdb's table has in-frame clones only and misses some. This table has 150,000 to 200,000 clones, 70% to 90% appearing once. The V and J genes are TRBV30 and TRBJ1-2; maybe TRBD1 (6 bases). Source: peripheral blood, taken from a patient treated with photon-based radiotherapy. The TCR sequence derives from a man aged 50 to 59 with gastric cancer. CDR3 in DNA: TGTGCCTGGACAGGGGACCGTCCTAACTATGGCTACACCTTC. Encoded protein: CAWTGDRPNYGYTF. Supplemented by reference TRBV30 and TRBJ1-2, the full variable domain reads SQTIHQWPATLVQPVGSPLSLECTVEGTSNPNLYWYRQAAGRGLQLLFYSVGIGQISSEVPQNLSASRPQDRQFILSSKKLLLSDSGFYLCAWTGDRPNYGYTFGSGTRLTVV.